The rows below give T cell receptor beta chains drawn from one sample of a study of memory CD4+ T cells and cytomegalovirus serostatus. Assay: immunoSEQ multiplex PCR; the TCRdb copy retains only in-frame clones and omits some. The sample yields 25,000 to 30,000 clones, around 75% seen once. Sample: memory CD4+ T cells from blood. These receptors originate from an adult in good health and CMV-seronegative. CDR3s leave out the opening cysteine and the closing phenylalanine or tryptophan.

v_gene,CDR3aa
TRBV11-2,ASSLNGQSTDTQY
TRBV18,ASSPDQAGGSDTQY
TRBV6-4,ASSDTVGTQVSPYGYT
TRBV19,ASSINRNTEAF
TRBV2,ASVVPPDGYT
TRBV7-8,ASRPQGTKTQY
TRBV28,ASSLVQGSLHQPQH
TRBV4-3,ASSQATGGGLAF
TRBV4-2,ASSQGTDLLFPQH
TRBV19,ASSLDTSYEQY
TRBV5-1,ASSLGWQGAETQY
TRBV5-5,ASSLAQGAGGYT
TRBV6-5,ASRPTGGRTYEQY
TRBV18,ASSPDTLKETQY
TRBV7-9,ASSQGGLAVTEQY
TRBV7-6,ASSASTGSDTEAF
TRBV10-3,AISEPKLAGGGFGDTQY
TRBV6-6,ASSYSDGATQPQH
TRBV7-9,ASTPSVGEQF
TRBV19,ASSLSSNQPQH
TRBV21-1,ASSKNRERGNSPLH
TRBV29-1,SVGGGQMNTEAF
TRBV28,ASSSPQRGPYEQY
TRBV7-2,AGAGGPTDTQY
TRBV4-2,ASSQDLSIGNTIY
TRBV5-1,ASSLLDRVRDEQF
TRBV9,ASSVGITNTEAF
TRBV7-7,ASSPRAGANTGELF
TRBV11-3,ASSPRTSTYTDTQY
TRBV6-5,ASSYSGPSVQY
TRBV5-1,ASSLARAEGYT
TRBV19,ASRNRQETQY
TRBV6-1,ASSQLLHSNQPQH
TRBV5-1,ASSSNPPQVNTEAF
TRBV18,ASSPSGETQY
TRBV4-1,ASSQGQGGGKLF
TRBV5-5,ASSFQGDTEAF
TRBV7-8,ASSLGSNTGELF
TRBV30,AWSVGVQGQPQH
TRBV5-1,ASSWASDEYGYT
TRBV28,ASSGTSWSGNTIY
TRBV4-3,ASSYTFGQASTDTQY
TRBV4-3,ASSQDGQGVTDTQY
TRBV5-1,ASSMGAGEKLF
TRBV7-2,ASSLAAAGGNSPLH
TRBV11-3,ASSLTGGDYEQY
TRBV6-6,ASSYRLELGEQY
TRBV10-1,ASSMDRENSPLH
TRBV6-1,ASSETVVWEKLF
TRBV18,ASSLQGWSQPQH
TRBV11-3,ASSLAQGTETQY
TRBV5-4,ASRRGQGGSGANVLT
TRBV7-2,ASSLGQLETQY
TRBV6-1,ASSVSQGSSDTQY
TRBV6-6,ASRDNLGTEAF
TRBV7-2,ASSKGQLNEKLF
TRBV28,AIQGLNTEAF
TRBV11-3,ASSPGQGPGVDGYT
TRBV11-2,ASSSERLAGRGEQF